The 6 T cell receptor beta chains below were found in one sample sequenced in a study of patients and donors after allogeneic stem cell transplantation. One entry per CDR3 protein results from TCRdb running MiXCR on the RT-PCR reads. Of some 160,000 distinct CDR3 sequences in the sample, about 24% were seen once. Sequenced material: blood, either unsorted or a sorted T cell fraction (not recorded which). The source is a human donor who was either an allogeneic HSCT recipient or a stem cell or donor lymphocyte infusion donor (not recorded which). It is not recorded whose cells these are; they may come from a transplant donor.

The rearrangement links TRBV11-1 to TRBJ2-1; D uncertain. Germline V lookup: CDR1 SGHAT, CDR2 FQDESV (reference sequence). V was shortened by 0 bases and J by 6 bases, with 6 bases between the two germline ends. The CDR3 is 13 amino acids. The CDR3 sequence: CASSLAQANEQFF. CDR3 sequence (DNA): TGTGCCAGCAGCTTAGCTCAGGCCAATGAGCAGTTCTTC.

There are a few counts of this clonotype. The chain recombines TRBV7-6 with TRBJ1-4; tentative D call: TRBD1 (6 bases). The CDR3 loop spans 17 amino acids. V lost 2 bases, J lost 7 bases, and 20 bases lay in between. In germline, CDR1 is SGHVS, CDR2 FNYEAQ. The chain's CDR3 is CASSLNPSAAGVEKLFF. The CDR3 nucleotides read TGTGCCAGCAGCTTAAACCCCTCCGCGGCAGGGGTTGAAAAACTGTTTTTT.

This clonotype was seen only a few times. The rearrangement uses TRBV9 and TRBJ2-1, with 14 bases aligning to TRBD2. After removal of 0 bases from V and 9 bases from J, the junction contained 2 bases not matched to a gene. The germline gives CDR1 SGDLS, CDR2 YYNGEE. The length of the CDR3 is 15 residues. CDR3 in DNA: TGTGCCAGCAGCGTAGACGGACTAGCGGGAGGTGAGCAGTTCTTC. Translation gives CASSVDGLAGGEQFF.

There are a few counts of this clonotype. The CDR3 sequence is CSGDSTDTQYF. The DNA of the CDR3 is TGCAGCGGCGACAGCACAGATACGCAGTATTTT. The chain has TRBV29-1 and TRBJ2-3; D is uncertain. This CDR3 is 11 amino acids long. The germline CDR1 and CDR2 sequences are SQVTM and ANQGSEA. Trimming took 7 bases from V and 0 from J, leaving 5 bases between them.

The V gene is TRBV29-1, the J gene TRBJ2-7; D is unresolved. Germline V CDR1 and CDR2: SQVTM, ANQGSEA. The length of the CDR3 is 13 residues. V gave up 7 bases and J gave up 0 bases, with 13 bases separating them. This CDR3 reads CSGIDASSYEQYF. DNA for the CDR3: TGCAGCGGAATAGACGCGAGCTCCTACGAGCAGTACTTC.

V and J are TRBV7-8 and TRBJ1-1, with D possibly matching TRBD1 (5 bases). With 3 bases removed from V and 6 bases from J, the gap between germline ends came to 14 bases. CDR3 size: 14 residues. CDR1 and CDR2 (germline): SGHVS, FQNEAQ. CDR3 sequence: CASSFGTAGSEAFF. CDR3 DNA sequence: TGTGCCAGCAGCTTCGGGACTGCGGGCTCTGAAGCTTTCTTT.